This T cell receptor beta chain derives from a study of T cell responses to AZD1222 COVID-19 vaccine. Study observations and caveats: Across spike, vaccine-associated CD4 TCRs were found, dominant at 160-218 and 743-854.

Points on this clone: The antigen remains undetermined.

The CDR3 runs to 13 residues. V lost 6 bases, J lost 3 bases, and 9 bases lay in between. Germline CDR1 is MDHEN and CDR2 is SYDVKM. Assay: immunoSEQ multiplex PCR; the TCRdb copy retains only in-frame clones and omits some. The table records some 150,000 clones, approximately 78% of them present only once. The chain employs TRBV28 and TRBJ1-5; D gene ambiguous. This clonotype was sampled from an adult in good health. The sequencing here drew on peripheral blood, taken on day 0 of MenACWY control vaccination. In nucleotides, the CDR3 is TGTGCCAGCAGGTCCGGGGTCAATCAGCCCCAGCATTTT. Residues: CASRSGVNQPQHF.